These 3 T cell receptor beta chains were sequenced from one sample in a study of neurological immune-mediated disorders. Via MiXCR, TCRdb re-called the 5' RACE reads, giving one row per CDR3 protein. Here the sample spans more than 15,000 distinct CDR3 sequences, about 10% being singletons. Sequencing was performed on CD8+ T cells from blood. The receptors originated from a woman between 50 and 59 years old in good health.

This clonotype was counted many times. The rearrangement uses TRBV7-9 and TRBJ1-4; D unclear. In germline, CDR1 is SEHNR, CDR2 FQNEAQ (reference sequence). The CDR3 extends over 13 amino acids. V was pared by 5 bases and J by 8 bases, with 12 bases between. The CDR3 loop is CASSRPLKEKLFF. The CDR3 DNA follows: TGTGCCAGCAGCCGGCCCTTAAAGGAAAAACTGTTTTTT.

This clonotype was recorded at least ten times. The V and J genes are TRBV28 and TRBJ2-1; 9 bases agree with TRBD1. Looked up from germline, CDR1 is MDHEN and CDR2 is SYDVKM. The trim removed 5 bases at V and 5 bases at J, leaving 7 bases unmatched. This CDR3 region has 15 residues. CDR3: CASSKWTGENNEQFF. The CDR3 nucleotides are TGTGCCAGCAGTAAATGGACAGGGGAAAACAATGAGCAGTTCTTC.

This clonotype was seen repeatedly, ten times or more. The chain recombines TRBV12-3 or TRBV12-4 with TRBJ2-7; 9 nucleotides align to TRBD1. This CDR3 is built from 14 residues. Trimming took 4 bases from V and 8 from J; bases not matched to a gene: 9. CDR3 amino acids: CASSSPGTGLQQYF. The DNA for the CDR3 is TGTGCCAGCAGTTCCCCCGGGACAGGGTTACAGCAGTACTTC.